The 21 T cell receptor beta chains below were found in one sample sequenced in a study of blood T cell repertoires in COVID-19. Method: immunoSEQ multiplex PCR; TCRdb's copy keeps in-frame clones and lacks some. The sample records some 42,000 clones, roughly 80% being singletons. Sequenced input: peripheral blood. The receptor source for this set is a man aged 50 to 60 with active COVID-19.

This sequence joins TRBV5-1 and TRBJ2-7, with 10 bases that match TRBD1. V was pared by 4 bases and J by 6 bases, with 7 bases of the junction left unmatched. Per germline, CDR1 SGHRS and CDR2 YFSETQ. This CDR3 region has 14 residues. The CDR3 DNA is TGCGCCAGCAGCGCGGGACAGGGGATCGGCGAGCAGTACTTC. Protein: CASSAGQGIGEQYF.

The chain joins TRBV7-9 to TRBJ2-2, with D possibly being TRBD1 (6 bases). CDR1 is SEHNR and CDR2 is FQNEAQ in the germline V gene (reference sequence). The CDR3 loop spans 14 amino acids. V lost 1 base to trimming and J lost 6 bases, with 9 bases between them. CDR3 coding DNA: TGTGCCAGCAGCTTAGAGGGGGTCCCCGGGGAGCTGTTTTTT. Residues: CASSLEGVPGELFF.

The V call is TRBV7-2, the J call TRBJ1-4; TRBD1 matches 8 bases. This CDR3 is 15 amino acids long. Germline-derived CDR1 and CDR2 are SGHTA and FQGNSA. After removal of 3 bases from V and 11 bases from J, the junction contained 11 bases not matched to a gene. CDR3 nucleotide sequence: TGTGCCAGCAGCTTCACCGGGACAGGACCCTATAAACTGTTTTTT. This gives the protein CASSFTGTGPYKLFF.

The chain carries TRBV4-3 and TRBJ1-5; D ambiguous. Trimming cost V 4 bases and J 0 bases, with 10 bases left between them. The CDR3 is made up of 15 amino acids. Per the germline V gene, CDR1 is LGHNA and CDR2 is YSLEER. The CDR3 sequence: CASSPTPGSNQPQHF. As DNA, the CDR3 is TGCGCCAGCAGCCCCACGCCGGGTAGCAATCAGCCCCAGCATTTT.

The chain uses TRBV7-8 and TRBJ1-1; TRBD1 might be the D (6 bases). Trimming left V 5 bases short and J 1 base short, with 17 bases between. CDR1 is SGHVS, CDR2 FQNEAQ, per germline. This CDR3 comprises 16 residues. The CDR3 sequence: CASSPGTRGTNTEAFF. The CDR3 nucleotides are TGTGCCAGCAGCCCCGGCACCAGGGGAACGAACACTGAAGCTTTCTTT.

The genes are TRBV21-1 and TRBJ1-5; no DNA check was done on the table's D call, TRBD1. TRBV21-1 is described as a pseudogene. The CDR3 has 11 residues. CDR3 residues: CASSKARAQHF. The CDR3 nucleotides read TGTGCCAGCAGCAAAGCCAGGGCTCAGCATTTT.

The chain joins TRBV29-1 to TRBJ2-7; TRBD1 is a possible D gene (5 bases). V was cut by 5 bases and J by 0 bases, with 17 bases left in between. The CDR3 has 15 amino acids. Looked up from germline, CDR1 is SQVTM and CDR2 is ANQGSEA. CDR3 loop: CSVSDSSLSSYEQYF. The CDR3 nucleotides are TGCAGCGTTTCCGACAGCTCCCTAAGCTCCTACGAGCAGTACTTC.

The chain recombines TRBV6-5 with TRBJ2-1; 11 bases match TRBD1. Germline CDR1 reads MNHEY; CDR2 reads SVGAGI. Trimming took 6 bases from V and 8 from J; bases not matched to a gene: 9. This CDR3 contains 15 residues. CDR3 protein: CASSPGTGGYYEQFF. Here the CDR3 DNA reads TGTGCCAGCAGCCCCGGGACAGGGGGTTACTATGAGCAGTTCTTC.

CDR3 nucleotides: TGTGCCACCAGCAGTGAGTTCGGCGGTCAAGAGACCCAGTACTTC. Its protein product is CATSSEFGGQETQYF. The chain carries TRBV15 and TRBJ2-5; D remains unclear. Germline lookup yields CDR1 LNHNV and CDR2 YYDKDF (reference sequence). Trimming left V 3 bases short and J 2 bases short, with 13 bases between. This CDR3 contains 15 residues.

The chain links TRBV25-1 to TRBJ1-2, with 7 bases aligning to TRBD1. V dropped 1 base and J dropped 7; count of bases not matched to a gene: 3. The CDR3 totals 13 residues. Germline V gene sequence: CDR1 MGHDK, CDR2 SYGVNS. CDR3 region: CASSESGQFGYTF. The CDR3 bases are TGTGCCAGCAGTGAATCGGGACAGTTTGGCTACACCTTC.

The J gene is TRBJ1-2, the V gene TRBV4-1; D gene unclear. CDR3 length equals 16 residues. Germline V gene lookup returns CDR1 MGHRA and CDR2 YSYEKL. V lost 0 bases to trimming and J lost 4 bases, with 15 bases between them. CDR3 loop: CASSQDPQSSTYGYTF. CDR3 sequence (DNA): TGCGCCAGCAGCCAAGATCCCCAGTCTTCCACCTATGGCTACACCTTC.

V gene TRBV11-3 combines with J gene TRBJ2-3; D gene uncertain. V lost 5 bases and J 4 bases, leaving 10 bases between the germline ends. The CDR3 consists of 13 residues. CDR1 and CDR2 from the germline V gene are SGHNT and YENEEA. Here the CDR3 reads CASSPSMSDTQYF. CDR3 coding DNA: TGTGCCAGCAGCCCGTCTATGTCAGATACGCAGTATTTT. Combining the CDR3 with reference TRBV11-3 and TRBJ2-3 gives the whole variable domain EAGVVQSPRYKIIEKKQPVAFWCNPISGHNTLYWYLQNLGQGPELLIRYENEEAVDDSQLPKDRFSAERLKGVDSTLKIQPAELGDSAVYLCASSPSMSDTQYFGPGTRLTVL.

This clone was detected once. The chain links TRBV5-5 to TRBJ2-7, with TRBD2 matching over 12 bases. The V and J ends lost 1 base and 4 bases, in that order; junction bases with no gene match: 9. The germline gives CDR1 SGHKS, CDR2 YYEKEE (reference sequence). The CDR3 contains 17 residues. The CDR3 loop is CASSLRASGGGEYEQYF. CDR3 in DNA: TGTGCCAGCAGCTTGCGCGCTAGCGGGGGGGGTGAGTACGAGCAGTACTTC.

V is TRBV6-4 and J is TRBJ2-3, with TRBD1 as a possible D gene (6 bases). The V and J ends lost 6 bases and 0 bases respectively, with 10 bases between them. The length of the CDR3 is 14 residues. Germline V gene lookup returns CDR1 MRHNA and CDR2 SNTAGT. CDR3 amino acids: CASRQGGSTDTQYF. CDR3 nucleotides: TGTGCCAGCAGACAGGGCGGGAGCACAGATACGCAGTATTTT.

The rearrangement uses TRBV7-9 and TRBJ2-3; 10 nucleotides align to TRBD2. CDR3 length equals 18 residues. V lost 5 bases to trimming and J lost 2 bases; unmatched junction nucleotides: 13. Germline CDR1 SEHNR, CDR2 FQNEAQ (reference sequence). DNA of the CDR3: TGTGCCAGCAGCCCGCGGGGTAGCGGGGGGACTACCACAGATACGCAGTATTTT. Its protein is CASSPRGSGGTTTDTQYF.

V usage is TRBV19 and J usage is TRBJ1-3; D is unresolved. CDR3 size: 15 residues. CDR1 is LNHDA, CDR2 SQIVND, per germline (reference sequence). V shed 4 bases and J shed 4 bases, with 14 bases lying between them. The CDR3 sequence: CASSTPAGRGNTIYF. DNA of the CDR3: TGTGCCAGTAGTACCCCCGCGGGAAGGGGAAACACCATATATTTT.

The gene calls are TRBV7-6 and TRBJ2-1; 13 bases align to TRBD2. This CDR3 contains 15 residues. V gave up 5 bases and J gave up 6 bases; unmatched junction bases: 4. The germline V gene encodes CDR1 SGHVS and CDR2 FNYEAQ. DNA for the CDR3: TGTGCCAGCAGCGAACTAGCGGGGGGGCTCAATGAGCAGTTCTTC. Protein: CASSELAGGLNEQFF.

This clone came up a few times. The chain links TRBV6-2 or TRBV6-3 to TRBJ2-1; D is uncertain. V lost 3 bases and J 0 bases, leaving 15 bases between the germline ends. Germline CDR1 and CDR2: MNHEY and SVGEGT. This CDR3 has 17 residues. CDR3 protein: CASSYRGLLSSYNEQFF. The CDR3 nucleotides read TGTGCCAGCAGTTATCGTGGGCTTCTGAGCTCCTACAATGAGCAGTTCTTC.

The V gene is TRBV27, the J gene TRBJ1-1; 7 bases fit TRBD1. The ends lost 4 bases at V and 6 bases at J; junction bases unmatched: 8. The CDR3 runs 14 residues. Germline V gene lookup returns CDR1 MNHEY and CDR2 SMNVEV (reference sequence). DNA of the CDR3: TGTGCCAGCAGTTCGCGCAGGGGGGAAGCTGAAGCTTTCTTT. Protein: CASSSRRGEAEAFF.

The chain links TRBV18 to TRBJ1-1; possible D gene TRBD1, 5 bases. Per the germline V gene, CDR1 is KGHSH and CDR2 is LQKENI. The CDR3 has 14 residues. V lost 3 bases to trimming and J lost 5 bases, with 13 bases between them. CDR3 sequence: CASSPPGLGTEAFF. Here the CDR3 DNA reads TGTGCCAGCTCACCCCCAGGGCTGGGAACTGAAGCTTTCTTT.

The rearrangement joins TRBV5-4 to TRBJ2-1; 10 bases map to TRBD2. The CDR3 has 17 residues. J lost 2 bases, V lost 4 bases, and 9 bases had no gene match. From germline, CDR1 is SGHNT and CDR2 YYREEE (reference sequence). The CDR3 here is CASSGMESGRAYNEQFF. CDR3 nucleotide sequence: TGTGCCAGCAGCGGAATGGAGAGCGGGAGGGCCTACAATGAGCAGTTCTTC.